The rows below give T cell receptor beta chains drawn from one sample of a study of Tregs in tolerant kidney transplant recipients. Repertoires were generated with immunoSEQ multiplex PCR, while TCRdb's copy carries only in-frame clones and drops some. Among fewer than 80,000 clones listed, 95% to 98% were seen once. Sequenced here: CD4+ T cells from blood, sampled before the transplant. These receptors were obtained from a human donor who received a combined kidney and bone marrow transplant. Each CDR3 is given with its conserved first and last residue. A D gene is named only where the DNA matches it firmly. Where a row states a size, it is once, few, many or the class of an expanded clone; other rows omit it.

v_call: TRBV13
j_call: TRBJ1-2
clone_size: -
d_call: -
cdr3_nt: TGTGCCAGCAGCGTCATCGGAGGGGTTGACTATGGCTACACCTTC
cdr3_aa: CASSVIGGVDYGYTF

v_call: TRBV19
j_call: TRBJ2-3
clone_size: -
d_call: TRBD2
cdr3_nt: TGTGCCAGTAGTATGTCTAGCGGGGCTATGATACGACAGTATTTT
cdr3_aa: CASSMSSGAMIRQYF

v_call: TRBV7-2
j_call: TRBJ2-2
clone_size: -
d_call: -
cdr3_nt: TGTGCCAGCAGCTCCCGCGGGGGCTCGAACACCGGGGAGCTGTTTTTT
cdr3_aa: CASSSRGGSNTGELFF

v_call: TRBV6-1
j_call: TRBJ1-4
clone_size: -
d_call: TRBD1
cdr3_nt: TGTGCCAGTCAGGACAGGGGGCGCGAAAAACTGTTTTTT
cdr3_aa: CASQDRGREKLFF

v_call: TRBV6-4
j_call: TRBJ2-1
clone_size: once
d_call: -
cdr3_nt: TGTGCCAGCAGTGCCTTTAGCGGATACAATGAGCAGTTCTTC
cdr3_aa: CASSAFSGYNEQFF

v_call: TRBV7-8
j_call: TRBJ1-5
clone_size: -
d_call: -
cdr3_nt: TGTGCCAGCAGTAAGACAGGCATCAATAGCAATCAGCCCCAGCATTTT
cdr3_aa: CASSKTGINSNQPQHF

v_call: TRBV19
j_call: TRBJ2-7
clone_size: -
d_call: TRBD1
cdr3_nt: TGTGCCAGTAGTTACAGGGGCGCGGGCTACGAGCAGTACTTC
cdr3_aa: CASSYRGAGYEQYF

v_call: TRBV6-5
j_call: TRBJ2-7
clone_size: -
d_call: TRBD1
cdr3_nt: TGTGCCAGCAGTCGACAGGGGAGTGGGGGCGAGCAGTACTTC
cdr3_aa: CASSRQGSGGEQYF

v_call: TRBV4-1
j_call: TRBJ1-2
clone_size: -
d_call: -
cdr3_nt: TGCGCCAGCAGCCAAGTTGGGGAGTACCGTGGTGGCTACACCTTC
cdr3_aa: CASSQVGEYRGGYTF

v_call: TRBV21-1
j_call: TRBJ2-7
clone_size: -
d_call: -
cdr3_nt: TGTGCCAGCAGCAGGGGCTGGGACTACGAGCAGTACTTC
cdr3_aa: CASSRGWDYEQYF

v_call: TRBV16
j_call: TRBJ2-6
clone_size: -
d_call: -
cdr3_nt: TGTGCCAGCAGCCAAAGAGCAGGGTCTGGGGCCAACGTCCTGACTTTC
cdr3_aa: CASSQRAGSGANVLTF

v_call: TRBV4-3
j_call: TRBJ1-2
clone_size: -
d_call: -
cdr3_nt: TGCGCCAGCAGCCAAGGCCCCCTCCAGGGAAACTATGGCTACACCTTC
cdr3_aa: CASSQGPLQGNYGYTF

v_call: TRBV30
j_call: TRBJ1-1
clone_size: few
d_call: TRBD1
cdr3_nt: TGTGCCTGGGACAGGGGAAGCACTGAAGCTTTCTTT
cdr3_aa: CAWDRGSTEAFF

v_call: TRBV5-8
j_call: TRBJ1-5
clone_size: -
d_call: -
cdr3_nt: TGTGCCAGCAGCAGGGGACACTATAGCAATCAGCCCCAGCATTTT
cdr3_aa: CASSRGHYSNQPQHF

v_call: TRBV5-6
j_call: TRBJ2-4
clone_size: -
d_call: -
cdr3_nt: TGTGCCAGCAGCTTGGGTACAGGTTCCTCCAAAAACATTCAGTACTTC
cdr3_aa: CASSLGTGSSKNIQYF

v_call: TRBV18
j_call: TRBJ2-5
clone_size: once
d_call: TRBD2
cdr3_nt: TGTGCCAGCTCACCAGCGCTTAGCGGGGGGCGCGAGACCCAGTACTTC
cdr3_aa: CASSPALSGGRETQYF

v_call: TRBV6-6
j_call: TRBJ1-5
clone_size: -
d_call: -
cdr3_nt: TGTGCCAGCAGCACAGGTTTTCTCAATCAGCCCCAGCATTTT
cdr3_aa: CASSTGFLNQPQHF

v_call: TRBV2
j_call: TRBJ1-1
clone_size: -
d_call: TRBD1
cdr3_nt: TGTGCCAGCAGCGGGACAGGGGGAGGGGCTTTCTTT
cdr3_aa: CASSGTGGGAFF

v_call: TRBV19
j_call: TRBJ2-7
clone_size: once
d_call: TRBD2
cdr3_nt: TGTGCCAGTAGTATAAACGCGGGAGGGACCTACGAGCAGTACTTC
cdr3_aa: CASSINAGGTYEQYF

v_call: TRBV5-1
j_call: TRBJ2-1
clone_size: -
d_call: TRBD2
cdr3_nt: TGCGCCAGCAGCTTGGTTGGGACTAGCGGGACCGATGAGCAGTTCTTC
cdr3_aa: CASSLVGTSGTDEQFF

v_call: TRBV10-3
j_call: TRBJ2-7
clone_size: -
d_call: -
cdr3_nt: TGTGCCATCAGACCTAGTGCAGGAGGCGACGAGCAGTACTTC
cdr3_aa: CAIRPSAGGDEQYF

v_call: TRBV11-2
j_call: TRBJ2-1
clone_size: -
d_call: TRBD2
cdr3_nt: TGTGCCAGCAGCCAGGCCCCACTAGCGGGAGGGCCTTCGCGGCAGTTCTTC
cdr3_aa: CASSQAPLAGGPSRQFF

v_call: TRBV5-5
j_call: TRBJ1-1
clone_size: -
d_call: -
cdr3_nt: TGTGCCAGCAGCTTGGCAGGCGGGCATTTGAACACTGAAGCTTTCTTT
cdr3_aa: CASSLAGGHLNTEAFF

v_call: TRBV6-1
j_call: TRBJ1-4
clone_size: -
d_call: -
cdr3_nt: TGTGCCAGCAGGGACACAGGGTTCGAGGACGAAAAACTGTTTTTT
cdr3_aa: CASRDTGFEDEKLFF

v_call: TRBV18
j_call: TRBJ2-2
clone_size: -
d_call: TRBD1
cdr3_nt: TGTGCCAGCTCACCACAACAGGGGGCTAACACCGGGGAGCTGTTTTTT
cdr3_aa: CASSPQQGANTGELFF

v_call: TRBV7-6
j_call: TRBJ1-2
clone_size: -
d_call: TRBD1
cdr3_nt: TGTGCCAGCAGCCTATTTCCAGGGGGAGGCTACACCTTC
cdr3_aa: CASSLFPGGGYTF

v_call: TRBV7-9
j_call: TRBJ2-1
clone_size: -
d_call: TRBD2
cdr3_nt: TGTGCCAGCAGCCTACTAGCGGGGGACTCCTACAATGAGCAGTTCTTC
cdr3_aa: CASSLLAGDSYNEQFF

v_call: TRBV5-1
j_call: TRBJ2-3
clone_size: -
d_call: TRBD2
cdr3_nt: TGCGCCAGCAGCTTGCCGGTCTCGGCTAGCGGGAGTTCGGATACGCAGTATTTT
cdr3_aa: CASSLPVSASGSSDTQYF

v_call: TRBV12-5
j_call: TRBJ2-1
clone_size: -
d_call: TRBD2
cdr3_nt: TGTGCTAGTGGACCCGGGACTAGCGGGGGTAGCTCCTACAATGAGCAGTTCTTC
cdr3_aa: CASGPGTSGGSSYNEQFF